This is a list of T cell receptor beta chains from one sample in a study of T cell responses to AZD1222 COVID-19 vaccine. The table came from immunoSEQ multiplex PCR; TCRdb's copy has only in-frame clones and leaves some out. The top ten clones hold approximately 1.7% of a sample with approximately 200,000 clones, less than 95% of them seen once. The material sequenced was peripheral blood, taken 28 days after the second dose of the MenACWY control vaccine. All receptors come from an adult who received the MenACWY meningococcal vaccine as a control. The CDR3 runs from the conserved cysteine through the conserved F or W. D genes are given only for firm matches. Rows may omit the clone size; those that give it use once, few, many or a size class.

cdr3_nt: TGTGCCAGCAGCTTAGGGGAAACTGAAGCTTTCTTT
cdr3_aa: CASSLGETEAFF
j_call: TRBJ1-1
clone_size: .
v_call: TRBV7-9
d_call: .

cdr3_nt: TGTGCCAGCAGTTTATCGCGTGACTCCCCCTACGAGCAGTACTTC
cdr3_aa: CASSLSRDSPYEQYF
j_call: TRBJ2-7
clone_size: .
v_call: TRBV27
d_call: .

cdr3_nt: TGTGCCAGCAGCCAAGCAGCCGCGGACACTGAAGCTTTCTTT
cdr3_aa: CASSQAAADTEAFF
j_call: TRBJ1-1
clone_size: .
v_call: TRBV3-1/TRBV3-2
d_call: .

cdr3_nt: TGTGCCAGCAGCATTACAGGGGAAGATACGCAGTATTTT
cdr3_aa: CASSITGEDTQYF
j_call: TRBJ2-3
clone_size: once
v_call: TRBV5-4
d_call: TRBD1

cdr3_nt: TGTGCCAGCAGTTTAATGCAGGGGGTCTCCTACGAGCAGTACTTC
cdr3_aa: CASSLMQGVSYEQYF
j_call: TRBJ2-7
clone_size: .
v_call: TRBV27
d_call: TRBD1

cdr3_nt: TGTGCCACCAGCAGAGACAGGGTTACTGAAGCTTTCTTT
cdr3_aa: CATSRDRVTEAFF
j_call: TRBJ1-1
clone_size: .
v_call: TRBV15
d_call: .

cdr3_nt: TGTGCCAGCAGCCAATCAAGGGCAGGGGCTTGGAATTCACCCCTCCACTTT
cdr3_aa: CASSQSRAGAWNSPLHF
j_call: TRBJ1-6
clone_size: once
v_call: TRBV16
d_call: .

cdr3_nt: TGTGCCAGGAATATTCGACAGGAAGAGACCCAGTACTTC
cdr3_aa: CARNIRQEETQYF
j_call: TRBJ2-5
clone_size: .
v_call: TRBV9
d_call: .

cdr3_nt: TGTGCCAGCAGTGATAGGGCTTATCAGCCCCAGCATTTT
cdr3_aa: CASSDRAYQPQHF
j_call: TRBJ1-5
clone_size: once
v_call: TRBV6-1
d_call: .

cdr3_nt: TGTGCCAGTAGTATTTCGGGGAACACTGAAGCTTTCTTT
cdr3_aa: CASSISGNTEAFF
j_call: TRBJ1-1
clone_size: .
v_call: TRBV19
d_call: .

cdr3_nt: TGTGCCAGCACCTCTACTAGCGGGAGGTCTCGGGTGTGGGAGCAGTACTTC
cdr3_aa: CASTSTSGRSRVWEQYF
j_call: TRBJ2-7
clone_size: .
v_call: TRBV28
d_call: TRBD2

cdr3_nt: TGTGCCGGAACCGGGGACAGGGGACTCTATGGCTACACCTTC
cdr3_aa: CAGTGDRGLYGYTF
j_call: TRBJ1-2
clone_size: .
v_call: TRBV30
d_call: TRBD1

cdr3_nt: TGTGCCAGCAGCTTAGCCCCACTAGCGGGAGTCTACGAGCAGTACTTC
cdr3_aa: CASSLAPLAGVYEQYF
j_call: TRBJ2-7
clone_size: .
v_call: TRBV7-2
d_call: TRBD2

cdr3_nt: TGTGCCAGCAGCCAAGATTACGCCAGAAGCTCCTACGAGCAGTACTTC
cdr3_aa: CASSQDYARSSYEQYF
j_call: TRBJ2-7
clone_size: .
v_call: TRBV14
d_call: .

cdr3_nt: TGTGCCAGCAGTTTCGTGCAGATAAATTCACCCCTCCACTTT
cdr3_aa: CASSFVQINSPLHF
j_call: TRBJ1-6
clone_size: .
v_call: TRBV28
d_call: .

cdr3_nt: TGCGCCAGCAGCAGGGCCGGGGGCAATTCACCCCTCCACTTT
cdr3_aa: CASSRAGGNSPLHF
j_call: TRBJ1-6
clone_size: .
v_call: TRBV5-1
d_call: .

cdr3_nt: TGTGCCAGCTCCCTCGAGGGATTGAAAAGCGAGCAGTACTTC
cdr3_aa: CASSLEGLKSEQYF
j_call: TRBJ2-7
clone_size: once
v_call: TRBV5-4
d_call: .

cdr3_nt: TGTGCCAGCAACCTACAGGGGTACGAGCAGTACTTC
cdr3_aa: CASNLQGYEQYF
j_call: TRBJ2-7
clone_size: .
v_call: TRBV5-4
d_call: TRBD1

cdr3_nt: TGTGCCAGCTGTAGAGGAAACACCATATATTTT
cdr3_aa: CASCRGNTIYF
j_call: TRBJ1-3
clone_size: .
v_call: TRBV6-6
d_call: .

cdr3_nt: TGTGCCAGCAGTGAAGCACAGTTTGCAACTAATGAAAAACTGTTTTTT
cdr3_aa: CASSEAQFATNEKLFF
j_call: TRBJ1-4
clone_size: .
v_call: TRBV6-1
d_call: .

cdr3_nt: TGTGCCAGCCGGATCGGTATGTGGAAAGCTTTCTTT
cdr3_aa: CASRIGMWKAFF
j_call: TRBJ1-1
clone_size: .
v_call: TRBV6-5
d_call: .

cdr3_nt: TGTGCCAGCAGCTCCCCCCAGGGGGCCGGTGACACTGAAGCTTTCTTT
cdr3_aa: CASSSPQGAGDTEAFF
j_call: TRBJ1-1
clone_size: .
v_call: TRBV5-4
d_call: TRBD1

cdr3_nt: TGTGCCAGCAGCCACGGATCCTGGGGGGCCTACGAGCAGTACTTC
cdr3_aa: CASSHGSWGAYEQYF
j_call: TRBJ2-7
clone_size: .
v_call: TRBV14
d_call: .

cdr3_nt: TGTGCCGTAAGACAGGGGATGAGTAACGAGCAGTACTTC
cdr3_aa: CAVRQGMSNEQYF
j_call: TRBJ2-7
clone_size: .
v_call: TRBV6-5
d_call: TRBD1

cdr3_nt: TGTGCCAGCACCCACACAGGATCGGGCAATGAGCAGTTCTTC
cdr3_aa: CASTHTGSGNEQFF
j_call: TRBJ2-1
clone_size: .
v_call: TRBV6-1
d_call: .

cdr3_nt: TGCGCCAGCAGCTTCCAGCAGGGGCTAGGTCCAGATACGCAGTATTTT
cdr3_aa: CASSFQQGLGPDTQYF
j_call: TRBJ2-3
clone_size: .
v_call: TRBV5-1
d_call: .

cdr3_nt: TGTGCCAGCAGCATACTCGAGTCCGGGGGCTACGAGCAGTACTTC
cdr3_aa: CASSILESGGYEQYF
j_call: TRBJ2-7
clone_size: few
v_call: TRBV7-9
d_call: .

cdr3_nt: TGTGCCAGCAGCTCCACCCACTTGAACACTGAAGCTTTCTTT
cdr3_aa: CASSSTHLNTEAFF
j_call: TRBJ1-1
clone_size: .
v_call: TRBV7-9
d_call: .

cdr3_nt: TGTGCCAGCAGTCGACAGGCGGAACATAATTCACCCCTCCACTTT
cdr3_aa: CASSRQAEHNSPLHF
j_call: TRBJ1-6
clone_size: .
v_call: TRBV13
d_call: .

cdr3_nt: TGTGCCAGCAGATACACAGGGAAGGGAGGGTCCGAGCAGTACTTC
cdr3_aa: CASRYTGKGGSEQYF
j_call: TRBJ2-7
clone_size: .
v_call: TRBV7-9
d_call: .

cdr3_nt: TGTGCCAGCAGCTTAGGTGGGCGACAGAACACTGAAGCTTTCTTT
cdr3_aa: CASSLGGRQNTEAFF
j_call: TRBJ1-1
clone_size: .
v_call: TRBV7-9
d_call: .

cdr3_nt: TGCAGTGCTAGTGGGGAGTTAAACTACGAGCAGTACTTC
cdr3_aa: CSASGELNYEQYF
j_call: TRBJ2-7
clone_size: once
v_call: TRBV20-1
d_call: .

cdr3_nt: TGTGCCAGCAGCTTAGGGCAGGACTATGGCTACACCTTC
cdr3_aa: CASSLGQDYGYTF
j_call: TRBJ1-2
clone_size: .
v_call: TRBV7-9
d_call: .

cdr3_nt: TGTGCCAGCAGTCAAAGACTAGCGGGAGGGCCGGACAATGAGCAGTTCTTC
cdr3_aa: CASSQRLAGGPDNEQFF
j_call: TRBJ2-1
clone_size: .
v_call: TRBV6-2/TRBV6-3
d_call: TRBD2

cdr3_nt: TGTGCCATCAGTGTGCCTGGGGCCAACGTCCTGACTTTC
cdr3_aa: CAISVPGANVLTF
j_call: TRBJ2-6
clone_size: .
v_call: TRBV10-3
d_call: .

cdr3_nt: TGTGCCATCAGTGAGTTATTCAATGAAGAAAAGACCCAGTACTTC
cdr3_aa: CAISELFNEEKTQYF
j_call: TRBJ2-5
clone_size: .
v_call: TRBV10-3
d_call: .

cdr3_nt: TGTGCCAGCAGGCAGGGAATTAACTATGGCTACACCTTC
cdr3_aa: CASRQGINYGYTF
j_call: TRBJ1-2
clone_size: .
v_call: TRBV12-3/TRBV12-4
d_call: .

cdr3_nt: TGCAGCGTTGGAACGGAGGGGGCAAACTATGGCTACACCTTC
cdr3_aa: CSVGTEGANYGYTF
j_call: TRBJ1-2
clone_size: .
v_call: TRBV29-1
d_call: TRBD1

cdr3_nt: TGTGCCAGCAGCGCGGACAGGTTTGACACCGGGGAGCTGTTTTTT
cdr3_aa: CASSADRFDTGELFF
j_call: TRBJ2-2
clone_size: once
v_call: TRBV9
d_call: TRBD1

cdr3_nt: TGCAGCGTTCGGACAGGGGGCAACGGAAAACTGTTTTTT
cdr3_aa: CSVRTGGNGKLFF
j_call: TRBJ1-4
clone_size: .
v_call: TRBV29-1
d_call: TRBD1

cdr3_nt: TGTGCCAGCAGTTCTAACTATGGCTACACCTTC
cdr3_aa: CASSSNYGYTF
j_call: TRBJ1-2
clone_size: few
v_call: TRBV28
d_call: .

cdr3_nt: TGTGCCATCACGGGGGAGGTTCCTGGCTACACCTTC
cdr3_aa: CAITGEVPGYTF
j_call: TRBJ1-2
clone_size: .
v_call: TRBV10-3
d_call: .

cdr3_nt: TGTGCCAGCCGGGACAGGGGGACTGAAGCTTTCTTT
cdr3_aa: CASRDRGTEAFF
j_call: TRBJ1-1
clone_size: once
v_call: TRBV7-9
d_call: TRBD1

cdr3_nt: TGTGCCAGCAGTGATACGGGGCCGAAGACCCAGTACTTC
cdr3_aa: CASSDTGPKTQYF
j_call: TRBJ2-5
clone_size: .
v_call: TRBV2
d_call: .

cdr3_nt: TGTGCCAGCAGCTCTCAAAGGGACAGGGGGCTGAATTCACCCCTCCACTTT
cdr3_aa: CASSSQRDRGLNSPLHF
j_call: TRBJ1-6
clone_size: once
v_call: TRBV11-2
d_call: TRBD1

cdr3_nt: TGCGCCAGCAGCCCAGGTCCGGGCACGAACACTGAAGCTTTCTTT
cdr3_aa: CASSPGPGTNTEAFF
j_call: TRBJ1-1
clone_size: .
v_call: TRBV4-3
d_call: .

cdr3_nt: TGTGCCAGCAGCCAAGATGCGGACTACGAGCAGTACTTC
cdr3_aa: CASSQDADYEQYF
j_call: TRBJ2-7
clone_size: .
v_call: TRBV14
d_call: .

cdr3_nt: TGTGCCAGCAGTCCCCCTCGGACTAGCGGGAGGCCTTTTCAAGAGACCCAGTACTTC
cdr3_aa: CASSPPRTSGRPFQETQYF
j_call: TRBJ2-5
clone_size: .
v_call: TRBV28
d_call: TRBD2

cdr3_nt: TGTGCCAGCAGCCGCGGGGGAGGCGCCGGGGAGCTGTTTTTT
cdr3_aa: CASSRGGGAGELFF
j_call: TRBJ2-2
clone_size: .
v_call: TRBV7-9
d_call: TRBD2

cdr3_nt: TGTGCCAGCAGCCCGACGGGGAACTATGGCTACACCTTC
cdr3_aa: CASSPTGNYGYTF
j_call: TRBJ1-2
clone_size: .
v_call: TRBV9
d_call: .

cdr3_nt: TGTGCCAGCAGTTCGGGACACTTCTACGAGCAGTACTTC
cdr3_aa: CASSSGHFYEQYF
j_call: TRBJ2-7
clone_size: .
v_call: TRBV27
d_call: .

cdr3_nt: TGTGCCAGCACCGTAGTCAGCGGACAAGAGACCCAGTACTTC
cdr3_aa: CASTVVSGQETQYF
j_call: TRBJ2-5
clone_size: .
v_call: TRBV7-8
d_call: .

cdr3_nt: TGTGCCAGCAGCTCCACCGGGACTAGGGGGCAGCCCCAGCATTTT
cdr3_aa: CASSSTGTRGQPQHF
j_call: TRBJ1-5
clone_size: .
v_call: TRBV5-5
d_call: .